The clone carrying this T cell receptor beta chain was observed a few times. This sample was included in a study of regulatory T cells in long-lasting Graves disease. Arm-PCR of CDR3 regions with iRepertoire HTBI primers generated TCR beta libraries. TCRdb independently ran MiXCR on the multiplex PCR reads; one entry per CDR3 protein. The sample lists approximately 560,000 distinct CDR3 sequences, about 16% occurring once. The time point: newly diagnosed GD, antithyroid drugs for less than 3 months. Extracted RNA from PBMCs served as the source of the TCR library. Patients with Graves' disease were diagnosed by American Thyroid Association guidelines. In addition, the sample was reused for a study of T cells in Graves' hyperthyroidism and ophthalmopathy. From that paper: The diagnoses drew upon clinical symptoms, serum thyroxine and TRAb, thyroid ultrasound and orbital computed tomography.

The starting material was peripheral blood mononuclear cells (PBMCs), obtained at new diagnosis, from a patient treated with antithyroid drugs. This sequence was found in a young man with Graves disease.

CDR3: CASRPSGIGADTQYF. CDR3 bases: TGTGCCAGCAGGCCGAGCGGGATAGGGGCAGATACGCAGTATTTT. The chain is built from TRBV2 and TRBJ2-3; 7 bases line up with TRBD2. The CDR3 contains 15 residues. Losses at the gene ends were 6 bases for V and 4 bases for J; bases not matched to a gene: 10. Germline V gene lookup returns CDR1 SNHLY and CDR2 FYNNEI.